Described below is a single T cell receptor beta chain sequence and its context. No antigen is known for it. This sample is drawn from a study of shared clonotypes between healthy human individuals. Looking at the study overall: CD4 naive and CD4 memory each took three plates per donor, while CD8 naive took two and CD8 memory one.

Study outcomes and limitations: It was the non-shared clonotypes that had lower generation probabilities than clonotypes shared by all four donors.

Germline lookup yields CDR1 LNHDA and CDR2 SQIVND (reference sequence). J was trimmed by 0 bases and V by 8 bases; bases with no gene match: 6. This CDR3 has 15 amino acids. Each sorted subset replicate got 200 ng genomic DNA, 30,000 or so genomes. Some clones are missing from TCRdb's copy, which holds only in-frame ones; the method was immunoSEQ multiplex PCR. The table shows roughly 2,300,000 clones, with roughly 92% occurring only once. The source material was naive CD4+ T cells from PBMCs. The sample's subset: CD45RA+ positively selected. This clonotype originated in a man aged 18 to 29 in good health. Some clones in this sample may be carry-over from other donors' samples. The chain employs TRBV19 and TRBJ2-2; 7 bases are shared with TRBD1. CDR3 coding DNA: TGTGCCAGTCACTCCAGGGGGTCGAACACCGGGGAGCTGTTTTTT. Its translation: CASHSRGSNTGELFF.